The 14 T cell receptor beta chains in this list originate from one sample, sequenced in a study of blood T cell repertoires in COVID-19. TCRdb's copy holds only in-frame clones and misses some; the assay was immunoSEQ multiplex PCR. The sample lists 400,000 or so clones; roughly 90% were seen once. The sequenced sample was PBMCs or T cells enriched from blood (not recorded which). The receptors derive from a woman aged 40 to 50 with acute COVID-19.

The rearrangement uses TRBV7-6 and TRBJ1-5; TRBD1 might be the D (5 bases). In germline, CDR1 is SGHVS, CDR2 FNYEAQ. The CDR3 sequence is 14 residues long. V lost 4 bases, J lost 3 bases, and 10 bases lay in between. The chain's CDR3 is CASSSSGYNQPQHF. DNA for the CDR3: TGTGCCAGCAGCTCCTCAGGGTACAATCAGCCCCAGCATTTT.

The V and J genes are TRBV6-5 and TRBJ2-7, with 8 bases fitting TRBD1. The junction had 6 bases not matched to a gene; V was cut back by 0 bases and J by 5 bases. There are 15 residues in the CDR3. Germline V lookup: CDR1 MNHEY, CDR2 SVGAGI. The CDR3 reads CASSYSTGAPHEQYF. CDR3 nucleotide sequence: TGTGCCAGCAGTTACTCGACAGGGGCCCCCCACGAGCAGTACTTC.

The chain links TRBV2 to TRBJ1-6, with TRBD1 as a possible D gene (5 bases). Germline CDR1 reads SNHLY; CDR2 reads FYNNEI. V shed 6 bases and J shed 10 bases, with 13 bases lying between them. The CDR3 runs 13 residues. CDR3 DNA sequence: TGTGCCAGCAGGGCCGACAGAGAATCACCCCTCCACTTT. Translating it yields CASRADRESPLHF.

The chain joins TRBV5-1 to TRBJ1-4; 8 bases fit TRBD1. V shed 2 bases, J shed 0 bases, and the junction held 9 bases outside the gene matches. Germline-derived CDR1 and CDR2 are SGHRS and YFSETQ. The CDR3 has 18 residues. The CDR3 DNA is TGCGCCAGCAGCTTTGACAGGGGCAGGACCGCAACTAATGAAAAACTGTTTTTT. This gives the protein CASSFDRGRTATNEKLFF.

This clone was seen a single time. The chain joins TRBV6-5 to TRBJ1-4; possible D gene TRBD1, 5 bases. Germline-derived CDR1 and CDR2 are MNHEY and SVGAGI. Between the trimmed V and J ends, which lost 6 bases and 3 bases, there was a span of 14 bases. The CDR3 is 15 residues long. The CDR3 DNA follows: TGTGCCAGCAGGTATTCGAGACAGCCTAATGAAAAACTGTTTTTT. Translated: CASRYSRQPNEKLFF.

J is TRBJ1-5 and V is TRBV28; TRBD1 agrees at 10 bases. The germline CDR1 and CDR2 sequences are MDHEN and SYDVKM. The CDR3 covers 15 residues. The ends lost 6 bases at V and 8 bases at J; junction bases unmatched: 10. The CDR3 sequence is CASSDPGQGLKPQHF. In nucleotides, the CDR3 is TGTGCCAGCAGCGACCCGGGACAGGGGTTAAAGCCCCAGCATTTT.

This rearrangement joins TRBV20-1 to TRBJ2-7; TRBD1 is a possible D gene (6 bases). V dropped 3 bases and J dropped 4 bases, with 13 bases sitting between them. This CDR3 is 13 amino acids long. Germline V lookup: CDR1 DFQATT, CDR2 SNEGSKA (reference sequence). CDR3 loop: CSASRDTGYEQYF. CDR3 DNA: TGCAGTGCTAGTAGGGACACAGGGTACGAGCAGTACTTC.

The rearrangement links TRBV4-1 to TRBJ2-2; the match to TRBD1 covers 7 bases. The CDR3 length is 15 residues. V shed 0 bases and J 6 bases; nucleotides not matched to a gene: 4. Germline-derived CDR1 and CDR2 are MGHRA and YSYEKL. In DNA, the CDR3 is TGCGCCAGCAGCCAAGACGAGGGGGCTTCCGGGGAGCTGTTTTTT. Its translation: CASSQDEGASGELFF.

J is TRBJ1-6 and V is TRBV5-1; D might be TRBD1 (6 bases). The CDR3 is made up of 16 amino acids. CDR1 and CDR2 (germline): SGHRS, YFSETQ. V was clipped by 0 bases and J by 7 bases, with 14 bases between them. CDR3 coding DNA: TGCGCCAGCAGCTTGGAGGGGGGGGGATCAAATTCACCCCTCCACTTT. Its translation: CASSLEGGGSNSPLHF.

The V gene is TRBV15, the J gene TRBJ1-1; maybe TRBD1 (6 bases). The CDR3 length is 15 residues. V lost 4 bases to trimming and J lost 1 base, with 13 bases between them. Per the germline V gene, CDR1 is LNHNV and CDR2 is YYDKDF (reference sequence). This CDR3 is CATSMRGTGNTEAFF. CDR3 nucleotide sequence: TGTGCCACCAGCATGAGGGGGACGGGGAACACTGAAGCTTTCTTT.

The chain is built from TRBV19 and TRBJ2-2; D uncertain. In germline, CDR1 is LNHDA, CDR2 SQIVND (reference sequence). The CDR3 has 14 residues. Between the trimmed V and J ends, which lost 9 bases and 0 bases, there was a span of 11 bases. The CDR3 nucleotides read TGTGCCAGCGAAGCGAGAACGAACACCGGGGAGCTGTTTTTT. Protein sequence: CASEARTNTGELFF.

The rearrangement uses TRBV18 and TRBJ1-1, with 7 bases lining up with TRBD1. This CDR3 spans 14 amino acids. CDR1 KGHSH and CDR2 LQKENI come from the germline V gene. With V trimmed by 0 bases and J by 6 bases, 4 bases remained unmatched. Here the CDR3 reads CASSPPDRASEAFF. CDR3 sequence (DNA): TGTGCCAGCTCACCACCTGACAGGGCCTCTGAAGCTTTCTTT.

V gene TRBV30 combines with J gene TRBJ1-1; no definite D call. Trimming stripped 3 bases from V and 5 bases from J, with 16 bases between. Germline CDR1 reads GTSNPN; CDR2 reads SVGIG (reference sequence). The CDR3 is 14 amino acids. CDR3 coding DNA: TGTGCCTGGAGGGTGTCGTTGAGGGAAACTGAAGCTTTCTTT. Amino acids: CAWRVSLRETEAFF.

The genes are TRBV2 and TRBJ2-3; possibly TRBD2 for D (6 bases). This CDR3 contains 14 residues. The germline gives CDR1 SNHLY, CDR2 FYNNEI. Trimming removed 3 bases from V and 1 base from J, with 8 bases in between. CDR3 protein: CASSDTGGTDTQYF. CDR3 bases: TGTGCCAGCAGTGACACGGGGGGCACAGATACGCAGTATTTT.